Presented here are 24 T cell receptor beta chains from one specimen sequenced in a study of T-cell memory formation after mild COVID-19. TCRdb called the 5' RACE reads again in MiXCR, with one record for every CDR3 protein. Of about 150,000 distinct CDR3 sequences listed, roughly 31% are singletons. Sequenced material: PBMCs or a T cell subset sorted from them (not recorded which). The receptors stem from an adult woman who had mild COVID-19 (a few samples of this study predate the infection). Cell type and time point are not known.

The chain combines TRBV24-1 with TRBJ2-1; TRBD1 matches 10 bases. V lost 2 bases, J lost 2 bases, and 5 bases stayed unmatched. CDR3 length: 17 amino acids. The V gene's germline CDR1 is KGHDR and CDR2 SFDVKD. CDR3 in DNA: TGTGCCACCAGTGATTCCGGGACAGGGGTTACCTACAATGAGCAGTTCTTC. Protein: CATSDSGTGVTYNEQFF.

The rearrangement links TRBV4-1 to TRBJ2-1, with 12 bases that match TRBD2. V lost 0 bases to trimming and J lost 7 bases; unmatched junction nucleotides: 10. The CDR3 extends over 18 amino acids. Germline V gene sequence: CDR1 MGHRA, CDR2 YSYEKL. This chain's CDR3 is CASSQDVSSGRARNEQFF. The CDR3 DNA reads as TGCGCCAGCAGCCAAGATGTGTCTAGCGGGAGGGCCAGGAATGAGCAGTTCTTC.

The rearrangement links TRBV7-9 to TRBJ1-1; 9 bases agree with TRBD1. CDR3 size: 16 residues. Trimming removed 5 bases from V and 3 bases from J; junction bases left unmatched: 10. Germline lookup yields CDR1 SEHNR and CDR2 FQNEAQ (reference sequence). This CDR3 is CASSSPGTGLDTEAFF. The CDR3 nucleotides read TGTGCCAGCAGCAGTCCCGGGACAGGGTTGGACACTGAAGCTTTCTTT.

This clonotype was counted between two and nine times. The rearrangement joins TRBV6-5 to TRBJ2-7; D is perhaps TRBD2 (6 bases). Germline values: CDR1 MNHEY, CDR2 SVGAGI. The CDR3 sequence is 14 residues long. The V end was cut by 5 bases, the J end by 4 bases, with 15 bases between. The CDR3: CASSSGSGKYEQYF. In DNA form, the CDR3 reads TGTGCCAGCAGTAGCGGGTCGGGAAAGTACGAGCAGTACTTC.

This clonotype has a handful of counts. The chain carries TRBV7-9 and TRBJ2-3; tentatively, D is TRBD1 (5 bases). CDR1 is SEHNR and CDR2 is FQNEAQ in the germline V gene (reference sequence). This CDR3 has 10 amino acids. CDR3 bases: TGTGCTGGGGCCACAGATACGCAGTATTTT. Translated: CAGATDTQYF.

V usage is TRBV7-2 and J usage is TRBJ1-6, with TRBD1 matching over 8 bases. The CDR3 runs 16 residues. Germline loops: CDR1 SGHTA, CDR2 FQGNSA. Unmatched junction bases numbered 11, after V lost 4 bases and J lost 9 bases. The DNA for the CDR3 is TGTGCCAGCAGCTCGAGGACAGGGCCACCACCTTCACCCCTCCACTTT. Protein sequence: CASSSRTGPPPSPLHF.

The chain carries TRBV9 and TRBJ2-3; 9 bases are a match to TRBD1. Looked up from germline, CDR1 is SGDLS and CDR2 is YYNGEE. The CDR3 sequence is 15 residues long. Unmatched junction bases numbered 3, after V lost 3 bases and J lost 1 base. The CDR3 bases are TGTGCCAGCAGCGGCCGGGACAGGGGCACAGATACGCAGTATTTT. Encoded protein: CASSGRDRGTDTQYF.

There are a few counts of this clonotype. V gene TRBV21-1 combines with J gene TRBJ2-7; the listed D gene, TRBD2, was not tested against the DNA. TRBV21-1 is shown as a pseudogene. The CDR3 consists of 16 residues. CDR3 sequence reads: CASSKAPPGLGYEQYF. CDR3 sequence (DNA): TGTGCCAGCAGCAAAGCGCCTCCGGGACTAGGCTACGAGCAGTACTTC.

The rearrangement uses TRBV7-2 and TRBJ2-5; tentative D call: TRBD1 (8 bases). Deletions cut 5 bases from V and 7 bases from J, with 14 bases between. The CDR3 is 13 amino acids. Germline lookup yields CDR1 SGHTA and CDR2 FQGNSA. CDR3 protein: CASSKDREGTQYF. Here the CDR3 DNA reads TGTGCCAGCAGCAAGGACAGGGAGGGGACCCAGTACTTC.

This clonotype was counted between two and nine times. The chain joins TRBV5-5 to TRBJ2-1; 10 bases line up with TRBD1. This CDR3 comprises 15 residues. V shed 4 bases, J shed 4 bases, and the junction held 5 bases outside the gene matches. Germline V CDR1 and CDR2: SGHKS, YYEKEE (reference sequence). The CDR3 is CASSPGQGLYNEQFF. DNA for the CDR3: TGTGCCAGCAGCCCGGGACAGGGGTTATACAATGAGCAGTTCTTC.

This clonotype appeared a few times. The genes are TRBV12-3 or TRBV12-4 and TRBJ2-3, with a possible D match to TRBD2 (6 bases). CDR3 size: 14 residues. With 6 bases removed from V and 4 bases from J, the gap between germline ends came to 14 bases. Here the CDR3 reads CASSLALSADTQYF. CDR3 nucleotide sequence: TGTGCCAGCAGCCTAGCGCTGAGCGCAGATACGCAGTATTTT.

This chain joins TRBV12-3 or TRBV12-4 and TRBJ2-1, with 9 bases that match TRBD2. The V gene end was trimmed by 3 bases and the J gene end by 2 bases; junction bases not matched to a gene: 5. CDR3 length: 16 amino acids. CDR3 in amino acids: CASSFGGRAPYNEQFF. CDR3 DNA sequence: TGTGCCAGCAGTTTTGGCGGGAGGGCCCCCTACAATGAGCAGTTCTTC.

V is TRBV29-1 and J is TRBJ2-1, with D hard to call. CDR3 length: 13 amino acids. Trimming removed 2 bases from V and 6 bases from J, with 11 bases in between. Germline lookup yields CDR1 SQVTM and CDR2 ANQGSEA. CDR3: CSVESVWGNEQFF. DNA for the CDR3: TGCAGCGTTGAATCGGTGTGGGGCAATGAGCAGTTCTTC.

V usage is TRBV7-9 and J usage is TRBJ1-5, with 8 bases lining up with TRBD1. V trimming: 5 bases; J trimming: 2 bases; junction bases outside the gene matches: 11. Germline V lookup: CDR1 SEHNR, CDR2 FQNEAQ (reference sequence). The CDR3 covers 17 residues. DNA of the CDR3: TGTGCCAGCAGCAGAACCGGGACAGGCCCTCGCAATCAGCCCCAGCATTTT. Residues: CASSRTGTGPRNQPQHF.

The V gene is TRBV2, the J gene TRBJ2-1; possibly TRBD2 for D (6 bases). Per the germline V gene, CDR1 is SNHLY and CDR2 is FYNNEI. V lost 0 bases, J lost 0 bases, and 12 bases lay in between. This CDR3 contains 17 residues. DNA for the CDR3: TGTGCCAGCAGTGAAGCGCTTTTCGGGAGCTCCTACAATGAGCAGTTCTTC. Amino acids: CASSEALFGSSYNEQFF.

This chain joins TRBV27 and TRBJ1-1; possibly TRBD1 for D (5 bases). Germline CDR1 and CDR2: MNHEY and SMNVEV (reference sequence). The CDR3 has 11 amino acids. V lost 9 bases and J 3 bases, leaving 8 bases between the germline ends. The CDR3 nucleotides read TGTGCCAGTAAAGGGGACACTGAAGCTTTCTTT. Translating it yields CASKGDTEAFF.

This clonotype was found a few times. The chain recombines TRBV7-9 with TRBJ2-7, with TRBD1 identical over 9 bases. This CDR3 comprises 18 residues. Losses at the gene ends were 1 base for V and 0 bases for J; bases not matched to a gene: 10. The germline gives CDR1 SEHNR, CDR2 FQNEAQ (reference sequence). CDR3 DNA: TGTGCCAGCAGCTTAGGCCGGGACAGGGAGGCGAGCTCCTACGAGCAGTACTTC. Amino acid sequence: CASSLGRDREASSYEQYF.

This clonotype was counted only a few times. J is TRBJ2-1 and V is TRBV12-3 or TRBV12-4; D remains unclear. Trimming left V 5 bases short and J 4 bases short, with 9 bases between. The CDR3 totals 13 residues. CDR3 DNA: TGTGCCAGCAGTCTGACGGATTACAATGAGCAGTTCTTC. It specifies CASSLTDYNEQFF.

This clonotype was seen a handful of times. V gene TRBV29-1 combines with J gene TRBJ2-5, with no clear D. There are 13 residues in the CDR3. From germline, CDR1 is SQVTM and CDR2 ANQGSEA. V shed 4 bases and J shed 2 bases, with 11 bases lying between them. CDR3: CSVGGGIQETQYF. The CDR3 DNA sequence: TGCAGCGTTGGTGGTGGGATACAAGAGACCCAGTACTTC. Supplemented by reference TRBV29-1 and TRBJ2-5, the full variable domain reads SAVISQKPSRDICQRGTSLTIQCQVDSQVTMMFWYRQQPGQSLTLIATANQGSEATYESGFVIDKFPISRPNLTFSTLTVSNMSPEDSSIYLCSVGGGIQETQYFGPGTRLLVL.

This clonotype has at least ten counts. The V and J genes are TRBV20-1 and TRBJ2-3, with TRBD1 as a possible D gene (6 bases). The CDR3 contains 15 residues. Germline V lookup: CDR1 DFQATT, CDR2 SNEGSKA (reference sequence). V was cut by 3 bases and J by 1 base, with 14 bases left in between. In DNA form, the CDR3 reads TGCAGTGCTAGCTCGAGGGCAGGGGGCACAGATACGCAGTATTTT. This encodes CSASSRAGGTDTQYF.

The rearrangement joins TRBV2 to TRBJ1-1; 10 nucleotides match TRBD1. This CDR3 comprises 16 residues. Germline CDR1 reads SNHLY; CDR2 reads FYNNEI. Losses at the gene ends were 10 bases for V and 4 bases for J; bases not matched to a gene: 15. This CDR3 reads CAIAVGQGMLGTEAFF. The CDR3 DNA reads TGTGCCATTGCGGTGGGACAGGGGATGTTGGGCACTGAAGCTTTCTTT.

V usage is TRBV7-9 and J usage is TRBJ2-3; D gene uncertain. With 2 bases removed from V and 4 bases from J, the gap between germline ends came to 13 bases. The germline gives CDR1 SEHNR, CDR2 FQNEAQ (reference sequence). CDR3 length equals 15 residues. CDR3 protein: CASSLSVSRADTQYF. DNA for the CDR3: TGTGCCAGCAGCTTATCGGTCAGTCGGGCAGATACGCAGTATTTT.

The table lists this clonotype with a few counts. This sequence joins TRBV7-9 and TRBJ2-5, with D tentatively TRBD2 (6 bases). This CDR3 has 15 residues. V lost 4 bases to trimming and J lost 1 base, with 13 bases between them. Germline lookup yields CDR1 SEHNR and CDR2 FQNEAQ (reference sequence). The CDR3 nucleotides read TGTGCCAGCAGCTCCCCCGGGACTTTCCAAGAGACCCAGTACTTC. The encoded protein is CASSSPGTFQETQYF.

The CDR3, as DNA: TGTGCCAGCAGTTACTCGACACTAGCGGGGGATCGCGAGCAGTACTTC. Translated, it gives CASSYSTLAGDREQYF. V is TRBV6-6 and J is TRBJ2-7; 11 bases are shared with TRBD2. The V gene end was trimmed by 0 bases and the J gene end by 6 bases; junction bases not matched to a gene: 7. The CDR3 has 16 residues. Germline CDR1 MNHNY, CDR2 SVGAGI (reference sequence).